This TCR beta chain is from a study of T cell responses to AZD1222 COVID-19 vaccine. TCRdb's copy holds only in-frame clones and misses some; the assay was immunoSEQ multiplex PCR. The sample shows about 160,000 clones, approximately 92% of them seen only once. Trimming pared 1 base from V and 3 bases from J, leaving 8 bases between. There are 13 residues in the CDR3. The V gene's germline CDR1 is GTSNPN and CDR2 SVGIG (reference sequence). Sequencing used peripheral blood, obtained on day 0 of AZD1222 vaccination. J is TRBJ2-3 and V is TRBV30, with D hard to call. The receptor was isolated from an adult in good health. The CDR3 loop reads CAWSGQGTDTQYF. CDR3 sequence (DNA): TGTGCCTGGAGTGGGCAAGGGACAGATACGCAGTATTTT. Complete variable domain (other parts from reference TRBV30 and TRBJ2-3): SQTIHQWPATLVQPVGSPLSLECTVEGTSNPNLYWYRQAAGRGLQLLFYSVGIGQISSEVPQNLSASRPQDRQFILSSKKLLLSDSGFYLCAWSGQGTDTQYFGPGTRLTVL.